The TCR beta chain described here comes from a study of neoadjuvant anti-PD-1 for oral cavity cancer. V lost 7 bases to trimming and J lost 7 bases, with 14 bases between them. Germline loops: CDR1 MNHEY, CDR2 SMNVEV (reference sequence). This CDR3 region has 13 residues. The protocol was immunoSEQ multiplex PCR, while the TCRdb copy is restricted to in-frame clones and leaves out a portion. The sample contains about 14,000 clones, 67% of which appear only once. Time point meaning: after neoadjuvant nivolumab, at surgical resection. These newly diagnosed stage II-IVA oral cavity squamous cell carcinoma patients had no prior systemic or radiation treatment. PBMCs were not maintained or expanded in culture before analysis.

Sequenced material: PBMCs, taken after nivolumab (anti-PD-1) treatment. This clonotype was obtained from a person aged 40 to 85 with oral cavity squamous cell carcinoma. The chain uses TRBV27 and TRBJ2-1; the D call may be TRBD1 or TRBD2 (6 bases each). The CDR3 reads CASTGGTSNEQFF. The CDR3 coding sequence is TGTGCCAGCACGGGCGGGACATCTAATGAGCAGTTCTTC.